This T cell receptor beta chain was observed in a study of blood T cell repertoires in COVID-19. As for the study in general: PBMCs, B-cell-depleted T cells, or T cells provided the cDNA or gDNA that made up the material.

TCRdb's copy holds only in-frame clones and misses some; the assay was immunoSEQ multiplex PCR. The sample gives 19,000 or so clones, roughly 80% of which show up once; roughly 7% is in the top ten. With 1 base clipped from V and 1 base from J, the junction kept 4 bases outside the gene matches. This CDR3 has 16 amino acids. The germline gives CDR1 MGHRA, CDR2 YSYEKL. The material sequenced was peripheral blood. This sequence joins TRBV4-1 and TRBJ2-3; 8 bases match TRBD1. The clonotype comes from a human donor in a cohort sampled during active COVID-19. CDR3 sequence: CASSQGGQGGTDTQYF. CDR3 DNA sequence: TGCGCCAGCAGCCAAGGAGGACAGGGTGGCACAGATACGCAGTATTTT.